Listed here is a single T cell receptor beta chain. In its sample, this clonotype was seen many times. The antigen it binds to is not known. There are no base qualities to consult, and no much larger clone falls within one base. The library was obtained by RACE. Sequencing took place on a NextSeq 500. During library preparation, unique molecular identifiers were attached to individual cDNA molecules so that TCRs could be counted quantitatively and reproducibly. For every blood RNA sample, sequencing covered both the TCR alpha and TCR beta chains. Regarding the original processing steps: A median of about 87,000 TCRs per sample was observed, with a range of about 23,224 to 750,000. The Decombinator software suite was used to annotate V, J and CDR3 in the TCR reads. For PS versus PT1 abundance plots, all samples were subsampled to the same number of TCRs (28,000). TCRs were defined as expanded if absent before sensitization and observed at least eight times at the 2-week time point. TCRdb reprocessing: public reads trimmed at Q25 with fastp, clones called with MiXCR, in-frame beta chains kept. Each entry is one CDR3 protein sequence, shown with its most common DNA and genes. It is TCRdb's table, rather than the study itself, that gives the V and J calls and clone size. The sample records about 380,000 distinct CDR3 sequences, 5.1% of which are singletons. The leading ten clones occupy 2.6% of the sample.

Sample time point, as interpreted from the label and publication: pre-sensitization, week 0. The treatment or condition label corresponds to: therapeutic diphenylcyclopropenone sensitization with weekly scalp DPC. Blood at each patch-test visit was drawn before the patch test was applied. Patients were considered eligible if aged 18 to 70, diagnosed with alopecia and deemed suitable for DPC therapy, and patients were excluded if pregnant. Total RNA was isolated from unfractionated whole blood collected in Tempus Blood RNA tubes. The data originate from a study of human T cells and chemical hapten exposure (dated by TCRdb to the early 2020s). Concerning the study at large: For sensitization, 2% DPC in acetone was applied to a 2 cm by 2 cm area of upper inner arm skin. Patients additionally received weekly therapeutic DPC doses to the scalp throughout the approximately 22-week study period. Patch testing was done on the upper back using Finn chambers containing 0.01% DPC, and results were scored after 6 days according to International Contact Dermatitis Research Group standards. Alopecia areata with under or over 50% scalp involvement, alopecia totalis and alopecia universalis were represented in the patient cohort, which was mostly female. Libraries were combined into a pool for sequencing, and differences in TCR yield between samples came mainly from small differences in library volumes within the pool. Peripheral blood TCR repertoire changes were tracked in vivo in alopecia patients during primary and secondary sensitization to the hapten diphenylcyclopropenone (DPC). Blood samples were taken from patients before sensitization (week 0) and then at 2, 6 and about 24 weeks after DPC sensitization. Blood for TCR sequencing was provided by twenty-nine alopecia patients at one to four time points (pre-sensitization, 2, 6 and 24 weeks).

General conclusions and limits of the study: Because every patient had alopecia, a presumed autoimmune disease, the patients' immune response might differ from that of healthy individuals. The number of TCRs above 1 in 1000 frequency did not change with DPC sensitization; there was no evidence of global repertoire structure alterations. After repeated subsampling, the strength of the expansion versus patch-test correlation and the threshold at which it became significant changed. Expanded TCRs formed significantly more large CDR3 similarity clusters than pre-sensitization or healthy control sets, consistent with antigen-driven responses. Patch test score correlated positively with the number of PT1 expanded TCRs, reaching significance at thresholds 8, 16 and 32 but not at 4.

This TCR derives from a woman aged 45-59 years with alopecia areata. Some clones in this sample may be carry-over from other donors' samples. The sequencing used whole blood, collected in connection with sensitization to the hapten diphenylcyclopropenone (DPC).

This receptor has the CDR3 CASSGTATEAFF. The nucleotides read TGTGCCAGCAGCGGGACAGCCACTGAAGCTTTCTTT. The chain couples TRBV9 to TRBJ1-1; 6 matching bases give a weak D call of TRBD1. V is reduced by 3 bases and J by 4 bases, leaving a spacing of 7 bases between them. Sequences SGDLS (CDR1) and YYNGEE (CDR2) are obtained from the germline V gene. The CDR3 spans 12 residues, from the cysteine through the phenylalanine. The kept DNA is CDR3 alone, 36 bases in frame from the first base.